This TCR beta chain was obtained from a study of radiotherapy plus CTLA-4 blockade in lung cancer. Study at large: Across the patients, objective responses occurred in 18%, and disease control in approximately 30%. Study outcomes and limitations: Interferon-beta, together with early blood T cell clone dynamics, reportedly best predicted response. Clones derived from tumor TCRs expanded in blood after radiotherapy plus ipilimumab.

Using immunoSEQ multiplex PCR, the repertoire was profiled, and TCRdb retains in-frame clones only, with some absent. The repertoire holds roughly 45,000 clones, with 63% as singletons. Concerning this clone itself: The antigen remains unidentified.

Treatment of patients with chemo-refractory metastatic non-small-cell lung cancer consisted of focal radiation plus CTLA-4 blockade with ipilimumab. The V end was cut by 3 bases, the J end by 2 bases, with 11 bases between. The V gene's germline CDR1 is SQVTM and CDR2 ANQGSEA. The CDR3 is 14 residues long. The sequence was obtained from a human donor with non-small cell lung cancer who had a partial response to radiotherapy plus ipilimumab. The chain recombines TRBV29-1 with TRBJ1-5; no clear D gene. The sequencing used peripheral blood, collected from a patient treated with radiotherapy plus ipilimumab. Here the CDR3 DNA reads TGCAGCGTTGACGGCGGGAACGGCAATCAGCCCCAGCATTTT. Protein sequence: CSVDGGNGNQPQHF. The variable domain in full, completed from reference TRBV29-1 and TRBJ1-5, reads SAVISQKPSRDICQRGTSLTIQCQVDSQVTMMFWYRQQPGQSLTLIATANQGSEATYESGFVIDKFPISRPNLTFSTLTVSNMSPEDSSIYLCSVDGGNGNQPQHFGDGTRLSIL.